Each of the 3 T cell receptor beta chains below was sequenced from the same sample in a study of T cells after yellow fever vaccination. TCRdb reprocessed the 5' RACE reads with MiXCR, giving one entry per CDR3 protein. The sample has 230,000 or so distinct CDR3 sequences, approximately 6.3% seen once. Material: CD4+ T cells sorted from PBMCs, obtained on the day of the yellow fever booster vaccination. All receptors derive from a man aged 25-45 years who received the YFV17D yellow fever vaccine.

This clonotype was seen a handful of times. The chain carries TRBV13 and TRBJ2-7; the match to TRBD2 covers 10 bases. Germline V gene sequence: CDR1 PRHDT, CDR2 FYEKMQ (reference sequence). The CDR3 length is 15 residues. V dropped 5 bases and J dropped 4; count of bases not matched to a gene: 8. This chain's CDR3 is CASSPVTSGTYEQYF. The CDR3 bases are TGTGCCAGCAGCCCCGTTACTAGCGGGACGTACGAGCAGTACTTC.

The gene calls are TRBV20-1 and TRBJ2-3, with 10 nucleotides matching TRBD2. CDR1 DFQATT and CDR2 SNEGSKA come from the germline V gene (reference sequence). CDR3 length: 13 amino acids. The CDR3 reads CRVTSGIKDTQYF. CDR3 coding DNA: TGCAGAGTCACTAGCGGGATTAAAGATACGCAGTATTTT.

The rearrangement uses TRBV15 and TRBJ2-7; 7 nucleotides align to TRBD2. The CDR3 is 17 residues long. Germline lookup yields CDR1 LNHNV and CDR2 YYDKDF (reference sequence). V trimming: 4 bases; J trimming: 2 bases; junction bases outside the gene matches: 14. In DNA, the CDR3 is TGTGCCACCAGCATCCAACGCTCAGGCGGGAGTACCTACGAGCAGTACTTC. It codes for CATSIQRSGGSTYEQYF.